This TCR beta chain stems from a study of T cell responses to AZD1222 COVID-19 vaccine. Method: immunoSEQ multiplex PCR; TCRdb's copy keeps in-frame clones and lacks some. The sample shows about 92,000 clones, about nine tenths of them seen only once. CDR1 and CDR2 from the germline V gene are SGHRS and YFSETQ. The CDR3 totals 17 residues. J was trimmed by 0 bases and V by 0 bases; bases with no gene match: 2. The chain has TRBV5-1 and TRBJ1-6; 8 bases line up with TRBD1. The sequence was collected from an adult in good health. The sequencing here drew on peripheral blood, taken on day 0 of AZD1222 vaccination. CDR3 bases: TGCGCCAGCAGCTTGGGACAGGGGAACTCCTATAATTCACCCCTCCACTTT. It yields the protein CASSLGQGNSYNSPLHF. Looking up the rest from reference TRBV5-1 and TRBJ1-6 gives the full variable domain: KAGVTQTPRYLIKTRGQQVTLSCSPISGHRSVSWYQQTPGQGLQFLFEYFSETQRNKGNFPGRFSGRQFSNSRSEMNVSTLELGDSALYLCASSLGQGNSYNSPLHFGNGTRLTVT.